What follows describes a single TCR beta chain. These data come from a study of blood T cell repertoires in COVID-19. Original methodology: Researchers report that nucleated cell counts were estimated from reference gene primer amplification. Method: immunoSEQ multiplex PCR; TCRdb's copy keeps in-frame clones and lacks some. Clone size and the V and J calls come from that table; the DNA yielded D and trimming. The table has approximately 250,000 clones, 80% to 90% seen once. The CDR3 loop spans 18 amino acids. CDR1 is SGHTA and CDR2 is FQGTGA in the germline V gene. J lost 3 bases, V lost 1 base, and 15 bases had no gene match.

The source of this sequence is a man between 50 and 59 years old with acute or convalescent COVID-19. Sequencing was carried out using peripheral blood. The chain joins TRBV7-3 to TRBJ2-7; TRBD2 matches 7 bases. The CDR3 reads CASSLNVQTSPYNYEQYF. In DNA form, the CDR3 reads TGTGCCAGCAGCTTAAATGTACAGACTAGCCCCTATAACTACGAGCAGTACTTC.